This TCR beta chain came from a study of read filtering for tumor transcriptome and immune sequencing. Study-wide context: Whole-transcriptome libraries were prepared after DNase treatment.

This clonotype was observed a handful of times. As yet, its antigen is unknown. The germline gene is not matched at one end of the junction; a read error may be the cause. Study findings and constraints: Correlation between methods rose after single-read clonotypes were removed. The CD138-negative fraction was mixed bone marrow immune cells, not pure T cells.

At the time of active disease, bone marrow was collected from every patient. The library was built from 400 ng RNA with molecular barcoded adaptors for alpha/delta and beta/gamma chains. From the reads, TCRdb called clonotypes with MiXCR, one entry per CDR3 protein. The table lists over 55,000 distinct CDR3 sequences, roughly 14% of them singletons. Germline values: CDR1 PRHDT, CDR2 FYEKMQ (reference sequence). There are 14 residues in the CDR3. The chain combines TRBV13 with TRBJ2-3, with D hard to call. This TCR was recovered from a donor aged 40 or older with multiple myeloma. Material for sequencing was a population of CD138-negative cells sorted from bone marrow. In DNA, the CDR3 is TGTGCCAACAGCTTGCCCATTAGCACAGATACGCAGTATTTT. Translated: CANSLPISTDTQYF.